This TCR beta chain was profiled in a study of Graves' ophthalmopathy and Graves' hyperthyroidism (dated by TCRdb to 2017 to 2018). Concerning the study at large: Peripheral blood was collected at initial diagnosis, before any treatment. To tell Graves' ophthalmopathy apart from Graves' hyperthyroidism, and to predict which patients would progress to ophthalmopathy, the study relied on TCR beta repertoire signatures. In total, approximately 140 blood samples were TCR-sequenced: around 42 ophthalmopathy, some 80 hyperthyroidism and some 17 hyperthyroidism-to-ophthalmopathy patients. To explore V-J signatures that separate ophthalmopathy from hyperthyroidism, a discovery set of about a hundred patients was enrolled, consisting of more than 40 with ophthalmopathy and some 59 with stable hyperthyroidism. For independent validation, a separate cohort was made up of approximately 18 hyperthyroidism patients plus 17 patients who later progressed from hyperthyroidism to ophthalmopathy. In over 5 hyperthyroidism patients, the T-cell repertoire of thyroid tissue was compared with the T-cell repertoire of blood. Once sampling was done, hyperthyroidism patients were given methimazole at a starting dose of 30 mg daily, while ophthalmopathy patients were given high-dose intravenous methylprednisolone. Overall study results and their limits: Most of the expanded thyroid clonotypes with a frequency above 0.001 were also detected in blood, and it was suggested that the thyroid immune response may be reflected by blood repertoires. In validation, the model predicted ophthalmopathy progression with 70.59% sensitivity and around 72% specificity; some 13 predicted patients were CT-confirmed with GO in a median of roughly 6.8 months. In cross-validation, the 13-signature model distinguished ophthalmopathy from stable hyperthyroidism with around 90% sensitivity and 81.08% specificity, while in the test set the corresponding values were 80% and 75%. No statistical method was used to predetermine the sample size, and group allocation was not hidden from the investigators.

This clonotype was detected ten times or more. The antigen this receptor binds is unknown. There are no base qualities to consult, and no much larger clone falls within one base. Ophthalmopathy patients had moderately to severely active disease, Clinical Activity Score of at least 3, NOSPECS grade of at least 4, and disease duration under 3 months. Anyone with other autoimmune diseases, uncontrolled infections, pregnancy or lactation was excluded from the study. Clinical symptoms, serum thyroxine, TRAb, thyroid ultrasound and orbital computed tomography formed the basis of the diagnosis. Using Ficoll-Paque density gradient centrifugation, PBMCs were isolated from about 9.2 ml of fresh peripheral blood. Total RNA was extracted using Trizol reagent, and RNA quality was checked on an Agilent 2100 Bioanalyzer. TCR beta CDR3 regions were amplified from RNA transcripts for repertoire sequencing. HTBI primers and the Qiagen OneStep RT-PCR kit were used in a first-round RT-PCR, which was followed by a second-round multiplex PCR, size selection and purification. Libraries were sequenced on an Illumina HiSeq2000 using paired-end 100 bp reads. The source study handled its data this way. SOAPnuke was used to process the reads, removing any read that contained adapters or uncalled bases, had a mean Phred below 15, or lacked an exact match to the constant primer or identifier. High-quality paired reads were merged with COPE v1.2.5. Each unique nucleotide sequence was defined as a clonotype, and clonotypes were aligned to IMGT TRB V, D and J references with MiTCR v1.1. Analysis was restricted to V-J combinations with a frequency above 0.0001, which covered 98% to 99.2% of repertoires. A TCR clonal expansion and chaos score per V-J combination was defined as the ratio of F50 clonal expansion to chaos observed in the TCRdist matrix. Welch's t-statistics and random forest were used to reduce features to about 13 V-J combinations, which were fed into a naive Bayes classifier. The similarity between thyroid and blood repertoires was quantified using the Morisita-Horn index. TCRdb reprocessing: public reads trimmed at Q25 with fastp, clones called with MiXCR, in-frame beta chains kept. Rows are unified per CDR3 protein, each entry keeping the most common DNA and genes. The V and J calls follow TCRdb's processing rather than the paper's. The sample has about 340,000 distinct CDR3 sequences on record, 15% to 20% of them singletons. Together, the top ten hold roughly an eighth of the sample.

Sequenced: peripheral blood. The TCR sequence derives from an adult man with Graves' ophthalmopathy.

The CDR3 reads CAIGLRREVNEQYF. The nucleotide sequence reads as follows: TGTGCCATAGGATTACGGCGGGAGGTAAACGAGCAGTACTTC. The rearrangement joined TRBV6-2 or TRBV6-3 to TRBJ2-7, and TRBD2 matches 8 of the central bases. The germline V gene supplies CDR1 MNHEY and CDR2 SVGEGT. Unmatched junction bases come to 13, with V trimmed by 10 bases and J by 5 bases. The CDR3 runs 14 residues from the cysteine to the phenylalanine. Of the read, only the CDR3 DNA is kept; its 42 bases are in frame from base 1.